This T cell receptor (beta chain) was sequenced in a study of T cell changes during pregnancy in multiple sclerosis. This clone was detected once. Assay: immunoSEQ multiplex PCR; the TCRdb copy retains only in-frame clones and omits some. The sample lists tens of thousands of clones; about 91% were seen once. Germline assignment: CDR1 SEHNR and CDR2 FQNEAQ (reference sequence). The CDR3 length is 13 residues. The trim removed 10 bases at V and 3 bases at J, leaving 5 bases unmatched. The genes are TRBV7-9 and TRBJ1-4, with TRBD1 matching 7 bases. Sequencing was performed on peripheral blood, taken after pregnancy. The receptor was derived from a female donor with multiple sclerosis, enrolled in a pregnancy study. The CDR3 DNA follows: TGTGCCATAAGACAGGGACCTAATGAAAAACTGTTTTTT. It yields the protein CAIRQGPNEKLFF.